The present T cell receptor (beta chain) was sequenced within a study of T cells in tuberculosis. Thawed, overnight-rested PBMC were stained with GMM-loaded CD1B tetramer, viability dye and anti-CD3, then sorted. C32 glucose monomycolate from Rhodococcus equi was loaded onto the CD1B tetramers. From each donor, approximately 100,000 tetramer-negative cells were sorted. Method: immunoSEQ multiplex PCR; TCRdb's copy keeps in-frame clones and lacks some. The profile shows approximately 100,000 clones, approximately 91% of them singletons. CDR1 and CDR2 (germline): LNHNV, YYDKDF (reference sequence). CDR3 length equals 19 residues. The V segment lost 2 bases and the J segment 3 bases; nucleotides outside the gene matches: 13.

Sequencing was carried out using CD1b-GMM tetramer-negative cells sorted from PBMCs. The sequence was obtained from an adult woman with latent tuberculosis. V and J are TRBV15 and TRBJ2-4; 10 bases line up with TRBD2. The CDR3 protein is CATSRPGGSGGLDKNIQYF. Here the CDR3 DNA reads TGTGCCACCAGCAGACCGGGAGGTAGCGGGGGGTTGGACAAAAACATTCAGTACTTC. The full variable domain, rest sourced from reference TRBV15 and TRBJ2-4, is DAMVIQNPRYQVTQFGKPVTLSCSQTLNHNVMYWYQQKSSQAPKLLFHYYDKDFNNEADTPDNFQSRRPNTSFCFLDIRSPGLGDTAMYLCATSRPGGSGGLDKNIQYFGAGTRLSVL.